Presented here are 11 T cell receptor beta chains from one specimen sequenced in a study of Graves' ophthalmopathy and Graves' hyperthyroidism. Amplified material comprised TCR beta CDR3 regions derived from RNA transcripts. First-round RT-PCR with HTBI primers preceded a second-round multiplex PCR. One entry per CDR3 protein results from TCRdb running MiXCR on the multiplex PCR reads. The sample shows over 500,000 distinct CDR3 sequences, about a fifth of them seen only once. Sequencing input: peripheral blood. These receptor sequences come from a woman aged 18-29 years with stable Graves' hyperthyroidism. Some clones in this sample may be carry-over from other donors' samples.

This clonotype was observed many times. The chain couples TRBV12-3 or TRBV12-4 to TRBJ2-2; D unclear. V lost 3 bases and J 2 bases, leaving 22 bases between the germline ends. This CDR3 region has 19 residues. The CDR3 DNA is TGTGCCAGCAGTTTCTCCCGTGTTCTCCCAGGCGTTAACACCGGGGAGCTGTTTTTT. Translated: CASSFSRVLPGVNTGELFF.

This clonotype has a count of ten or more. This chain uses TRBV6-1 with TRBJ1-2; D may be TRBD1 (5 bases). Germline V gene sequence: CDR1 MNHNS, CDR2 SASEGT. The length of the CDR3 is 13 residues. V lost 8 bases and J 3 bases, leaving 13 bases between the germline ends. The CDR3, as DNA: TGTGCCAGCGGTGTGGGACGCGACTATGGCTACACCTTC. Amino acid sequence: CASGVGRDYGYTF.

The chain has TRBV20-1 and TRBJ2-4, with no clear D. CDR1 is DFQATT, CDR2 SNEGSKA, per germline (reference sequence). V was shortened by 6 bases and J by 1 base, with 7 bases between the two germline ends. The CDR3 is 12 amino acids. The CDR3 here is CSALPAKNIQYF. In DNA form, the CDR3 reads TGCAGTGCCCTACCGGCCAAAAACATTCAGTACTTC.

This clonotype occurred many times. V usage is TRBV6-2 or TRBV6-3 and J usage is TRBJ1-2; no definite D call. The CDR3 is 16 amino acids. Trimming pared 0 bases from V and 1 base from J, leaving 12 bases between. Germline V lookup: CDR1 MNHEY, CDR2 SVGEGT. The CDR3 DNA follows: TGTGCCAGCAGTTACTCGAGTTCCGCAGTTAACTATGGCTACACCTTC. This sequence encodes CASSYSSSAVNYGYTF.

The rearrangement joins TRBV5-6 to TRBJ2-2, with D unresolved. CDR1 is SGHDT and CDR2 is YYEEEE in the germline V gene. The CDR3 is 14 residues long. Deletions cut 2 bases from V and 6 bases from J, with 11 bases between. Here the CDR3 reads CASSLLGDAGELFF. The CDR3 DNA follows: TGTGCCAGCAGCTTATTAGGAGACGCCGGGGAGCTGTTTTTT.

The table lists this clonotype with a few counts. This chain links TRBV7-3 with TRBJ2-5; D is perhaps TRBD2 (7 bases). The V end was cut by 1 base, the J end by 2 bases, with 11 bases between. The length of the CDR3 is 15 residues. Germline CDR1 reads SGHTA; CDR2 reads FQGTGA. The CDR3 protein is CASSLRRGAQETQYF. The CDR3, as DNA: TGTGCCAGCAGCTTAAGACGGGGGGCACAAGAGACCCAGTACTTC.

This clonotype turned up a few times. The rearrangement joins TRBV12-3 or TRBV12-4 to TRBJ1-1, with D maybe TRBD1 (5 bases). The CDR3 totals 13 residues. The V end was cut by 5 bases, the J end by 7 bases, with 14 bases between. CDR3 region: CASSLRDGVEAFF. DNA for the CDR3: TGTGCCAGCAGTCTCCGGGACGGAGTTGAAGCTTTCTTT.

This clonotype occurred a few times. V is TRBV10-1 and J is TRBJ2-3, with D uncertain. The CDR3 is 14 amino acids. Trimming shortened V by 4 bases and J by 4 bases, and 12 bases separated the two germline ends. The germline gives CDR1 WNHNN, CDR2 SYGVQD (reference sequence). CDR3 amino acids: CASSASLVADTQYF. As DNA, the CDR3 is TGCGCCAGCAGTGCAAGTCTAGTCGCAGATACGCAGTATTTT.

The gene calls are TRBV4-1 and TRBJ1-5, with D perhaps TRBD1 (5 bases). CDR3 length: 17 residues. The germline V gene encodes CDR1 MGHRA and CDR2 YSYEKL. Trimming shortened V by 0 bases and J by 6 bases, and 18 bases separated the two germline ends. The CDR3 region is CASSQEGLGLKRQPQHF. CDR3 nucleotides: TGCGCCAGCAGCCAAGAAGGGCTGGGACTTAAGCGTCAGCCCCAGCATTTT.

The CDR3 protein is CATSRRDRGGQPQHF. CDR3 DNA sequence: TGTGCCACCAGCAGGAGAGACAGGGGAGGCCAGCCCCAGCATTTT. The chain links TRBV15 to TRBJ1-5, with 8 positions matching TRBD1. Germline V gives CDR1 LNHNV, CDR2 YYDKDF (reference sequence). V lost 3 bases to trimming and J lost 7 bases; unmatched junction nucleotides: 8. The CDR3 sequence is 15 residues long.

This clonotype was seen more than once but under ten times. This chain links TRBV19 with TRBJ2-4, with a tentative D call TRBD2 (7 bases). The CDR3 runs to 15 residues. Deletions cut 7 bases from V and 5 bases from J, with 18 bases between. Germline values: CDR1 LNHDA, CDR2 SQIVND (reference sequence). CDR3 DNA sequence: TGTGCCAGTAAAGGGGGGGTTGGAGTACAAAACATTCAGTACTTC. This encodes CASKGGVGVQNIQYF.